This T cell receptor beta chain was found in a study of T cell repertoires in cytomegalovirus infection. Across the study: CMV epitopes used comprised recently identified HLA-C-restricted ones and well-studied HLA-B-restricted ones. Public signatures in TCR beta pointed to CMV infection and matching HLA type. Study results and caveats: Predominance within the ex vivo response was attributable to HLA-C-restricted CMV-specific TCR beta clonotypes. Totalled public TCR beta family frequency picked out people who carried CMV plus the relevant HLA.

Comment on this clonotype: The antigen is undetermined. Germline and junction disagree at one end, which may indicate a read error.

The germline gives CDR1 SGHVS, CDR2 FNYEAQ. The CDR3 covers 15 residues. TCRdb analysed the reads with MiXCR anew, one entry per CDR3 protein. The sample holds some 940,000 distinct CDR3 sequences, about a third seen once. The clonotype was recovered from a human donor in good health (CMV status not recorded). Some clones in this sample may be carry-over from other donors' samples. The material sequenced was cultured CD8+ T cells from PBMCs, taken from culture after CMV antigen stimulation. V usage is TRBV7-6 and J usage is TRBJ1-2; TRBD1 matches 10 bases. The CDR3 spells CANSSGQGGLRGYTF. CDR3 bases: TGTGCCAACAGCTCAGGACAGGGGGGTTTAAGAGGCTACACCTTC.